This T cell receptor beta chain was sequenced in a study of T-cell memory formation after mild COVID-19. The CDR3 is made up of 19 amino acids. TCRdb analysed the 5' RACE reads with MiXCR anew, one entry per CDR3 protein. The sample lists about 400,000 distinct CDR3 sequences, 20% to 30% seen once, with roughly 14% in the top ten. Sequenced input: PBMCs or a T cell subset sorted from them (not recorded which). The rearrangement uses TRBV21-1 and TRBJ2-3; the D call of TRBD2 is as the table states it, not checked on the DNA. TRBV21-1 is assigned pseudogene status. This TCR came from an adult woman who had mild COVID-19 (a few samples of this study predate the infection). Cell type and time point are not known. The CDR3 protein is CASIPLLSGGDPSTDTQYF. Written as DNA, the CDR3 is TGTGCCAGCATCCCCCTCCTTAGCGGGGGGGACCCTAGCACAGATACGCAGTATTTT.